A selection of T cell receptor beta chains follows, all from one sample in a study of neurological immune-mediated disorders. TCRdb redid the calling of the 5' RACE reads with MiXCR, one entry per CDR3 protein. The data hold fewer than 85,000 distinct CDR3 sequences, with roughly 4.5% observed a single time. Sequenced input: PBMCs. Source of these receptors: an older woman with multiple sclerosis. CDR3s include the opening cysteine and the closing phenylalanine or tryptophan. Fields, in order: CDR3 protein, CDR3 DNA, D gene, V gene, clone size, CDR3 length, J gene. The D gene is left open where the match is weak. The size field is filled for only some rows; it gives once, few, many or a size class.

CASSLFEGRSYGYTF,TGTGCCAGCAGTTTGTTTGAGGGCAGGAGCTATGGCTACACCTTC,.,TRBV12-3/TRBV12-4,many,15,TRBJ1-2
CASSEAGSGADEQYF,TGTGCCAGCAGTGAAGCGGGAAGCGGCGCGGACGAGCAGTACTTC,.,TRBV6-1,many,15,TRBJ2-7
CASTTNPGGGRYEQYF,TGTGCCAGCACCACCAACCCGGGGGGGGGTCGCTACGAGCAGTACTTC,TRBD2,TRBV28,many,16,TRBJ2-7
CASSYVGTGGTYEQYF,TGTGCCAGCAGTTACGTAGGTACAGGGGGAACCTACGAGCAGTACTTC,TRBD1,TRBV6-5,many,16,TRBJ2-7
CASSFRGSVSSYEQYF,TGCGCCAGCAGCTTTAGGGGCTCAGTTAGCTCCTACGAGCAGTACTTC,.,TRBV5-1,many,16,TRBJ2-7
CASRQRNYGYTF,TGCGCCAGTAGACAGCGTAACTATGGCTACACCTTC,.,TRBV5-1,many,12,TRBJ1-2
CASSLFWTGGAYEQYF,TGTGCCAGCAGTTTATTCTGGACAGGGGGGGCCTACGAGCAGTACTTC,TRBD1,TRBV27,many,16,TRBJ2-7
CASSPQGVTEAFF,TGTGCCAGCTCACCACAGGGGGTAACTGAAGCTTTCTTT,.,TRBV18,many,13,TRBJ1-1
CSARGPSNQPQHF,TGCAGTGCTCGGGGACCGAGCAATCAGCCCCAGCATTTT,.,TRBV20-1,many,13,TRBJ1-5
CASSQTQGPSSYEQYF,TGTGCCAGCAGCCAAACCCAGGGTCCAAGCTCCTACGAGCAGTACTTC,.,TRBV5-6,many,16,TRBJ2-7
CASSLAGQGGGETQYF,TGCGCCAGCAGCTTGGCGGGTCAGGGGGGCGGAGAGACCCAGTACTTC,.,TRBV5-1,many,16,TRBJ2-5
CASSFGVETGGTQYF,TGTGCCAGCAGTTTTGGGGTGGAGACAGGGGGGACCCAGTACTTC,TRBD1,TRBV28,many,15,TRBJ2-5
CASSKLATNEKLFF,TGTGCCAGCAGTAAGCTTGCAACTAATGAAAAACTGTTTTTT,.,TRBV12-3/TRBV12-4,many,14,TRBJ1-4
CATSSNLGTEAFF,TGTGCCACCAGCAGTAACCTTGGGACTGAAGCTTTCTTT,.,TRBV15,many,13,TRBJ1-1
CASSNRQGEGGYTF,TGTGCCAGCAGCAATAGACAGGGAGAAGGTGGCTACACCTTC,TRBD1,TRBV3-1,few,14,TRBJ1-2
CAISESTLGNEQFF,TGTGCCATCAGTGAGTCGACTCTTGGCAATGAGCAGTTCTTC,.,TRBV10-3,many,14,TRBJ2-1
CASKNFGTANTGELFF,TGTGCCAGCAAAAATTTTGGGACAGCGAACACCGGGGAGCTGTTTTTT,TRBD1,TRBV7-9,many,16,TRBJ2-2
CASRTGFGEKLFF,TGTGCCAGCAGGACAGGATTTGGAGAAAAACTGTTTTTT,.,TRBV28,many,13,TRBJ1-4
CASTFGRGIGTDTQYF,TGCGCCAGCACCTTTGGAAGGGGGATCGGCACAGATACGCAGTATTTT,.,TRBV5-1,many,16,TRBJ2-3
CASSPLGTGNSPLHF,TGTGCCAGCAGCCCCCTCGGGACAGGGAACTCACCCCTCCACTTT,TRBD1,TRBV12-3/TRBV12-4,many,15,TRBJ1-6
CASSLVTSQETQYF,TGTGCCAGCAGCTTAGTTACATCCCAAGAGACCCAGTACTTC,.,TRBV7-8,many,14,TRBJ2-5
CASSPTAGGLSEQYF,TGTGCCAGCAGCCCCACGGCGGGGGGGTTATCCGAGCAGTACTTC,TRBD2,TRBV11-2,many,15,TRBJ2-7
CASSVPGQNTEAFF,TGTGCCAGCAGCGTACCGGGACAGAACACTGAAGCTTTCTTT,.,TRBV6-1,many,14,TRBJ1-1
CATSSGEAKNIQYF,TGTGCCACCAGCTCGGGGGAAGCCAAAAACATTCAGTACTTC,.,TRBV15,many,14,TRBJ2-4
CASSLRDSQFYEQYF,TGTGCCAGCAGCCTGCGGGACTCTCAATTTTATGAGCAGTACTTC,.,TRBV14,many,15,TRBJ2-7
CASRRRQGANTEAFF,TGTGCCAGCAGACGAAGACAGGGGGCCAATACTGAAGCTTTCTTT,TRBD1,TRBV13,many,15,TRBJ1-1
CANTSDRGINEQFF,TGTGCCAACACCTCAGACAGGGGGATCAATGAGCAGTTCTTC,TRBD1,TRBV6-5,.,14,TRBJ2-1
CASSYTSLYEQYF,TGTGCCAGCAGTTACACGTCTCTCTACGAGCAGTACTTC,.,TRBV6-2/TRBV6-3,many,13,TRBJ2-7
CSGFHHTGELFF,TGCAGTGGATTCCATCACACCGGGGAGCTGTTTTTT,.,TRBV20-1,many,12,TRBJ2-2
CASGTDYEQYF,TGTGCCAGCGGTACAGACTACGAGCAGTACTTC,.,TRBV25-1,many,11,TRBJ2-7
CSARDRDRVGYGYTF,TGCAGTGCTAGAGACCGGGACAGGGTTGGCTATGGCTACACCTTC,TRBD1,TRBV20-1,many,15,TRBJ1-2
CASSSPNQPQHF,TGTGCCAGCAGCTCGCCAAATCAGCCCCAGCATTTT,.,TRBV5-4,many,12,TRBJ1-5
CASSRAGDGQPQHF,TGCGCCAGCAGCCGAGCTGGGGACGGGCAGCCCCAGCATTTT,.,TRBV5-1,many,14,TRBJ1-5
CASSYSSSGGNNEQFF,TGTGCCAGCAGTTACTCTTCCAGCGGGGGGAACAATGAGCAGTTCTTC,TRBD2,TRBV6-6,many,16,TRBJ2-1
CASSLGTTYNEQFF,TGTGCCAGCAGCTTGGGGACTACCTACAATGAGCAGTTCTTC,.,TRBV5-8,many,14,TRBJ2-1
CAISASYEQYF,TGTGCCATCAGTGCGTCCTACGAGCAGTACTTC,.,TRBV10-3,many,11,TRBJ2-7